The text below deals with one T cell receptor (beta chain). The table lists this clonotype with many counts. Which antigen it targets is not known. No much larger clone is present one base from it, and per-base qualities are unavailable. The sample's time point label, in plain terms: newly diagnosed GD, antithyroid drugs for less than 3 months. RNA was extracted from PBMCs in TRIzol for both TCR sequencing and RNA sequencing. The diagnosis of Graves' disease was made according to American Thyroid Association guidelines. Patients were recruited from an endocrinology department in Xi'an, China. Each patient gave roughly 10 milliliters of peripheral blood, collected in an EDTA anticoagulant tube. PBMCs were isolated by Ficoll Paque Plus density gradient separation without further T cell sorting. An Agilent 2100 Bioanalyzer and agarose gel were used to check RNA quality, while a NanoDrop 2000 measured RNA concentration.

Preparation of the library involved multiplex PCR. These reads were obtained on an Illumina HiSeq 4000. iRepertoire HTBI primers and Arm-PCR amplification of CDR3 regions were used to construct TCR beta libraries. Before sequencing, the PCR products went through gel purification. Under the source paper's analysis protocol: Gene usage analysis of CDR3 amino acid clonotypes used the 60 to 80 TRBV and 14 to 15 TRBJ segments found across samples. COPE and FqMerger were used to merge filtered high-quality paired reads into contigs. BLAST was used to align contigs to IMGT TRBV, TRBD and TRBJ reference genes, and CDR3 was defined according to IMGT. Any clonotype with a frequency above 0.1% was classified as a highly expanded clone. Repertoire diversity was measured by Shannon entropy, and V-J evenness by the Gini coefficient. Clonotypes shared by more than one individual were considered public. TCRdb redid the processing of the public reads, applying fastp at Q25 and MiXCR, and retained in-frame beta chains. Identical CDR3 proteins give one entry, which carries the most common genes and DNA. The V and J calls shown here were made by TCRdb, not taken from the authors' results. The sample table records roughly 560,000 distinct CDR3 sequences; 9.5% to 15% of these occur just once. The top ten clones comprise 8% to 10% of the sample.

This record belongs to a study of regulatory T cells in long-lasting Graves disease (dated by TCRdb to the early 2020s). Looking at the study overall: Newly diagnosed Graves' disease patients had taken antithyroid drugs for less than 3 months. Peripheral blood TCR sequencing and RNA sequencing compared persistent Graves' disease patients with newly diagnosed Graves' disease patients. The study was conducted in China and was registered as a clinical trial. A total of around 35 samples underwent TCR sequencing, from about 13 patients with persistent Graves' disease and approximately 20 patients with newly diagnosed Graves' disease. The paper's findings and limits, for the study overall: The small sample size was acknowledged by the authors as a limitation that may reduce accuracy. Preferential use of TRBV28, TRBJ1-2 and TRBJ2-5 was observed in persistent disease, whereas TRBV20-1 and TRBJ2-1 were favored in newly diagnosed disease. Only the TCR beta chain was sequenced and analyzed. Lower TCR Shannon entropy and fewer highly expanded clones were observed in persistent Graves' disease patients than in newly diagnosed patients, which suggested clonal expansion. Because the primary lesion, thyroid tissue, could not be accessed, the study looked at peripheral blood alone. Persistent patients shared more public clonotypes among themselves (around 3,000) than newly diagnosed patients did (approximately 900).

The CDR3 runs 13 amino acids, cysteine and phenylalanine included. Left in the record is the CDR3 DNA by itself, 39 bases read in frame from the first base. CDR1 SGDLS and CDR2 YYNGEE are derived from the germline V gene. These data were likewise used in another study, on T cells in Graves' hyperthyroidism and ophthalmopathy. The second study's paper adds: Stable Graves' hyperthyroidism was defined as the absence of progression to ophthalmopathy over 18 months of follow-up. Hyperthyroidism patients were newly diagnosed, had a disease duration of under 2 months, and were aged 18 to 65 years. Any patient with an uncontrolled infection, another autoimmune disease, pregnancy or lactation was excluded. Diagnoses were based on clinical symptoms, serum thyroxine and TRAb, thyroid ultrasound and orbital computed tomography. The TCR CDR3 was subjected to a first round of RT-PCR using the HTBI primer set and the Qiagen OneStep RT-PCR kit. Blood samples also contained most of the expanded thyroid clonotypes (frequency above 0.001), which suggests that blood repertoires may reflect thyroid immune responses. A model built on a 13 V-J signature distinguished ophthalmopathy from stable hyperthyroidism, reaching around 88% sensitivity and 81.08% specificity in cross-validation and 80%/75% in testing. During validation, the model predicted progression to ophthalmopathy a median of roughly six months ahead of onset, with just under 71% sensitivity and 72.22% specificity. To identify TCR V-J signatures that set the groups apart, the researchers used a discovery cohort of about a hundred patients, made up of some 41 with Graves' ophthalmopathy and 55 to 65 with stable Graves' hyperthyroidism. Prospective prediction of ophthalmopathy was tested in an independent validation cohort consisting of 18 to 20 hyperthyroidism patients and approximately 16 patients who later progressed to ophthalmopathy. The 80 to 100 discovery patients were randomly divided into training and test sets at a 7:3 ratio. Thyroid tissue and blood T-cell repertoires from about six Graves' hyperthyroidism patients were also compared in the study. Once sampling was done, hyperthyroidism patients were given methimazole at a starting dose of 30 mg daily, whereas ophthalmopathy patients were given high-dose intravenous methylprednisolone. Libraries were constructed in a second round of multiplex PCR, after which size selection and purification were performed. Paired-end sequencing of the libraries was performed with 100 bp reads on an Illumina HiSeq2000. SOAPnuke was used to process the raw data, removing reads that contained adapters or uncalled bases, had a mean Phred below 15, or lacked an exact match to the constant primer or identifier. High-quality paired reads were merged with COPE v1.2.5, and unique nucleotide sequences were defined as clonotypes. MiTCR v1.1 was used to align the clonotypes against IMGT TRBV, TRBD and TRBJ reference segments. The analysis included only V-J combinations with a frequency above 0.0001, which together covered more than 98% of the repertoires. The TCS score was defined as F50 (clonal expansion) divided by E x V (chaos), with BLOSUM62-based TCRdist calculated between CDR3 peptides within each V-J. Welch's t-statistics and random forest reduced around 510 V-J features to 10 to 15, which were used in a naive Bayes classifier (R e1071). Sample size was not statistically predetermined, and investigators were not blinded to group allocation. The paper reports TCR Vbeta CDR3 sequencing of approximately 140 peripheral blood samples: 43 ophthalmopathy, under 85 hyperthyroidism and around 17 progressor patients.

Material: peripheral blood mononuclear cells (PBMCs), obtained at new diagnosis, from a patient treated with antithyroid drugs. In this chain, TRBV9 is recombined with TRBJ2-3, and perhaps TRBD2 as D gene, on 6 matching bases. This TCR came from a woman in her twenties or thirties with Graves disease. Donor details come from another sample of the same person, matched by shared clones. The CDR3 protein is CATRELGTDTQYF. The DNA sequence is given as TGTGCTACCCGGGAGTTAGGCACAGATACGCAGTATTTT.